This T cell receptor (beta chain) was sequenced for a study of T-cell reconstitution after alpha-beta-depleted transplantation in children (TCRdb year 2016). About the study as a whole: Using TCR repertoire profiling, the study followed T-cell immune reconstitution in a quantitative way in children after TCRalphabeta/CD19-depleted allogeneic hematopoietic cell transplantation.

The CDR1 and CDR2 encoded by the germline V gene are ENHRY and SYGVKD. A distance of 12 bases separates the germline ends of V and J, which lose 5 bases and 7 bases respectively. Including cysteine and phenylalanine, the CDR3 has 12 amino acids. The CDR3 DNA has 36 bases and is translated from base 1. Libraries were prepared through PCR. Sequencing relied on an Illumina HiSeq 2500. TCR library preparation used molecular barcoding, with unique molecular identifiers applied to normalize quantification of the TCRbeta repertoire. TCRdb passed the public sequencing reads through fastp at Q25 and MiXCR, retaining productive beta sequences. Duplicate CDR3 protein sequences are folded into a single record with the most common DNA and genes. Counted in this sample were roughly 170,000 distinct CDR3 sequences; approximately 7% of them appeared once. The ten top clones hold roughly 3% of the sample. Details on this clonotype: Its antigen is currently not known. There are no base qualities to consult, and no much larger clone falls within one base.

The sequence joins TRBV10-3 to TRBJ2-7; TRBD1 is perhaps the D gene, given 6 matching bases. The starting material was PBMCs from the stem cell graft donor, obtained from the stem cell graft. The TCR was taken from a human donor who donated a stem cell graft to a child with Wiskott-Aldrich syndrome. The DNA sequence reads TGTGCCATCAGTACAGGGAGAGAGGAGCAGTACTTC. Translated, this is CAISTGREEQYF.